The entry that follows covers one T cell receptor (beta chain) sequence. This sample stems from a study of blood T cell repertoires in COVID-19. The CDR3 extends over 17 amino acids. CDR1 is LNHNV and CDR2 is YYDKDF in the germline V gene (reference sequence). Trimming cost V 9 bases and J 1 base; bases outside gene matches: 17. Original methodology: Nucleated cell counts were estimated from reference gene primer amplification. Only in-frame clones appear in the TCRdb table, and some are missing; sequencing was by immunoSEQ multiplex PCR. V, J and clone size reflect that table, while D and trimming were determined from the DNA. The sample gives fewer than 400,000 clones, just under 90% of which show up once; less than 2% is in the top ten. Individuals drawn from approximately 22 US areas were roughly 18 to 89 years old.

The chain carries TRBV15 and TRBJ1-1; 7 bases are shared with TRBD1. This clonotype was obtained from a young woman who had recovered from COVID-19. Sequenced input: PBMCs or T cells enriched from blood (not recorded which). CDR3 loop: CATHQRGGEGRNTEAFF. The CDR3 DNA follows: TGTGCCACTCACCAGAGAGGGGGCGAAGGGAGGAACACTGAAGCTTTCTTT.